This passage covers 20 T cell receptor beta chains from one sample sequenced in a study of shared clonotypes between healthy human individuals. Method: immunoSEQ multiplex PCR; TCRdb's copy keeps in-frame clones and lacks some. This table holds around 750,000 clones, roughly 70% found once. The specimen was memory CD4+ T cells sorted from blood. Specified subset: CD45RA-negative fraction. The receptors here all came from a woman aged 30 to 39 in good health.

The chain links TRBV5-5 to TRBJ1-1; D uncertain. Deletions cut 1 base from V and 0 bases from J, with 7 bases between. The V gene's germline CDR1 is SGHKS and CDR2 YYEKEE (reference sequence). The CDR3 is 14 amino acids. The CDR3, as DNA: TGTGCCAGCAGCTTGCTCTCTATGAACACTGAAGCTTTCTTT. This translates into CASSLLSMNTEAFF.

The CDR3 loop reads CASSQSTGVGEQYF. The CDR3 nucleotides read TGCGCCAGCAGCCAATCGACGGGAGTGGGCGAGCAGTACTTC. V is TRBV4-1 and J is TRBJ2-7, with D possibly TRBD2 on 6 matching bases. Deletions cut 2 bases from V and 6 bases from J, with 14 bases between. From germline, CDR1 is MGHRA and CDR2 YSYEKL. The CDR3 loop spans 14 amino acids.

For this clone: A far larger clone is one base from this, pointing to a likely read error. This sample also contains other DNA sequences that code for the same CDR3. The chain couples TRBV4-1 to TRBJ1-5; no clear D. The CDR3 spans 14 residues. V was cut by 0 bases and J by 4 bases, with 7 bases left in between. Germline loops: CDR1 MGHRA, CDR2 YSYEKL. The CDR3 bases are TGCGCCAGCAGCCAAGATCCGGGGAATCAGCCCCAGCATTTT. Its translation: CASSQDPGNQPQHF.

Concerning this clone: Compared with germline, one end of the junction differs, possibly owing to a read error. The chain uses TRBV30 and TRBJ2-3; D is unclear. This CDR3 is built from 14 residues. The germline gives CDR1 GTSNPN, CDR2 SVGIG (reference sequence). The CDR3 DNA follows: TGTGCCTGGAGTCCCGGGTCAATCACAAATACGCAGTATTTT. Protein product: CAWSPGSITNTQYF.

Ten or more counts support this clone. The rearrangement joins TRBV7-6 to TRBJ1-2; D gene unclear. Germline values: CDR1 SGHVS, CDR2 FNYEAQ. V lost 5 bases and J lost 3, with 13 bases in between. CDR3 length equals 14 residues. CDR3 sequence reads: CASSPAGEHYGYTF. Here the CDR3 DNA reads TGTGCCAGCAGCCCGGCCGGGGAGCACTATGGCTACACCTTC.

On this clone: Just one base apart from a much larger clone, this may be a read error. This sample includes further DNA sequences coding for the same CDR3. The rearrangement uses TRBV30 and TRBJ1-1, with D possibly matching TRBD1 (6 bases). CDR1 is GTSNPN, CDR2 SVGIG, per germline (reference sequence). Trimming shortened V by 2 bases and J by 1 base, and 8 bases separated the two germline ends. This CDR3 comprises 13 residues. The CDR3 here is CAWSRTANTEAFF. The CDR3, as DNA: TGTGCCTGGAGTCGGACAGCGAACACTGAAGCTTTCTTT.

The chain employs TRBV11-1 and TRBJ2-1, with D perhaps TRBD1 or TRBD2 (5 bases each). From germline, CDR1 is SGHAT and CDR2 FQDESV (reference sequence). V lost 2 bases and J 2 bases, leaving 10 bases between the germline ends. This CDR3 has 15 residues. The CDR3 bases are TGTGCCAGCAGCTTATCGTTGGGGGCCTACAATGAGCAGTTCTTC. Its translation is CASSLSLGAYNEQFF.

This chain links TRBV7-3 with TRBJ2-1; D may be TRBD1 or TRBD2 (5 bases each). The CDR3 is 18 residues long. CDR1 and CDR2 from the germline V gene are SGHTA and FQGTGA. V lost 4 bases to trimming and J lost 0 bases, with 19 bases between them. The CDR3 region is CASSSHTGTVSSYNEQFF. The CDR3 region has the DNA TGTGCCAGCAGCTCCCACACCGGGACGGTCAGCTCCTACAATGAGCAGTTCTTC.

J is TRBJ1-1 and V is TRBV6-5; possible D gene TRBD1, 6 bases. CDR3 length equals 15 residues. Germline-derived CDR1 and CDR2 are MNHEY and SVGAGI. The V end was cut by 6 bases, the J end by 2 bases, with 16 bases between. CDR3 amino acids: CASRLPETGNTEAFF. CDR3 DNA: TGTGCCAGCAGACTTCCCGAGACAGGCAACACTGAAGCTTTCTTT.

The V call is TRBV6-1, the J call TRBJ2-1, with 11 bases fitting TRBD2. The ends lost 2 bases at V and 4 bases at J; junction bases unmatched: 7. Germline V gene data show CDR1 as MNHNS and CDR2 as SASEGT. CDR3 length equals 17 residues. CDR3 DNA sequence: TGTGCCAGCAGTGAAAGGCAACTAGCGGGAGAATACAATGAGCAGTTCTTC. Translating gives CASSERQLAGEYNEQFF.

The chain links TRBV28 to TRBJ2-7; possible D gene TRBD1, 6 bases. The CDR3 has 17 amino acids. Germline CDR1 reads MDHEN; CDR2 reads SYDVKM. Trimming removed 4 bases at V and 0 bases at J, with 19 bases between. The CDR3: CASSSPGRGSFSYEQYF. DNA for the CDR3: TGTGCCAGCAGTTCCCCGGGCAGGGGTTCCTTCTCCTACGAGCAGTACTTC.

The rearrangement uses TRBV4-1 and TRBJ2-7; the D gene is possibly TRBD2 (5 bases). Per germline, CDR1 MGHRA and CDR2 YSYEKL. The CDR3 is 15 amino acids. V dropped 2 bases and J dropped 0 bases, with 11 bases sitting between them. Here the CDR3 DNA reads TGCGCCAGCAGCCAACTAGCCGAGTTCTCCTACGAGCAGTACTTC. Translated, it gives CASSQLAEFSYEQYF.

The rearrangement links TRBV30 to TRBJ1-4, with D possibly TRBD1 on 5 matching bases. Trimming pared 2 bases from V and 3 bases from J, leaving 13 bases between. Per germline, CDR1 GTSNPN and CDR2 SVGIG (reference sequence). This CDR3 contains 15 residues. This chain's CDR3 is CAWSPQPGPNEKLFF. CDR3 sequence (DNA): TGTGCCTGGAGTCCCCAACCGGGGCCTAATGAAAAACTGTTTTTT.

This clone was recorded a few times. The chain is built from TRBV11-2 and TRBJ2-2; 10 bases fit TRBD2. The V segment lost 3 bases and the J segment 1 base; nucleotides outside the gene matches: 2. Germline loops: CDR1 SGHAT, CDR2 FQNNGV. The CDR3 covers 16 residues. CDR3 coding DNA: TGTGCCAGCAGCTTCACTAGCGGGGTGAACACCGGGGAGCTGTTTTTT. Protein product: CASSFTSGVNTGELFF.

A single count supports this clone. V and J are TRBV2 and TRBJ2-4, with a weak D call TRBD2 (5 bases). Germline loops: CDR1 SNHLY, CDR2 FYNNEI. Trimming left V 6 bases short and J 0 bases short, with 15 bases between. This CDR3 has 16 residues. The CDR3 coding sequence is TGTGCCAGCAGGGAGGCGGTTCGGCTAGCCAAAAACATTCAGTACTTC. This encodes CASREAVRLAKNIQYF. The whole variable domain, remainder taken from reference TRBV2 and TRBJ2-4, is EPEVTQTPSHQVTQMGQEVILRCVPISNHLYFYWYRQILGQKVEFLVSFYNNEISEKSEIFDDQFSVERPDGSNFTLKIRSTKLEDSAMYFCASREAVRLAKNIQYFGAGTRLSVL.

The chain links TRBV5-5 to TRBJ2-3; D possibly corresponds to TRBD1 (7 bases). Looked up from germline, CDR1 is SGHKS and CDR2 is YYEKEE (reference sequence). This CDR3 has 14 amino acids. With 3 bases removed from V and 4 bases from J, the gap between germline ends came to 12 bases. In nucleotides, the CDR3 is TGTGCCAGCAGCTCAGGGGGGTCCGCAGATACGCAGTATTTT. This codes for CASSSGGSADTQYF.

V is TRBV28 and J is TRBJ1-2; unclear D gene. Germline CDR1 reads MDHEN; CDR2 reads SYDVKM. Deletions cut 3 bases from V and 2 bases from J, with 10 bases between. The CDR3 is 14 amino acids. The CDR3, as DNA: TGTGCCAGCAGTTTGGAGACCCCCAACTATGGCTACACCTTC. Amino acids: CASSLETPNYGYTF.

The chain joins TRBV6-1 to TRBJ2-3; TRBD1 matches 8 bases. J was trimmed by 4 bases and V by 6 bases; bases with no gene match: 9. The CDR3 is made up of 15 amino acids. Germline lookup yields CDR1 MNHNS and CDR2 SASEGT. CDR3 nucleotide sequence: TGTGCCAGCAGCGCTGGACAGGGTAGGGCAGATACGCAGTATTTT. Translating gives CASSAGQGRADTQYF.

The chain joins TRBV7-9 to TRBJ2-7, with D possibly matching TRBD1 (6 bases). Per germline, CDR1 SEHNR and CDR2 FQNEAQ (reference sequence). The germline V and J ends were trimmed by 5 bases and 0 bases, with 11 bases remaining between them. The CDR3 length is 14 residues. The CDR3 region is CASSPQQGSYEQYF. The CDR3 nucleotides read TGTGCCAGCAGCCCTCAACAGGGCTCCTACGAGCAGTACTTC.

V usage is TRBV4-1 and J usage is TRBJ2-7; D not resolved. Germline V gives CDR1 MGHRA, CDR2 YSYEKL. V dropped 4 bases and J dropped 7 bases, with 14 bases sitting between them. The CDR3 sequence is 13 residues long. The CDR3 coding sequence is TGCGCCAGCAGCCTTTCCTCGGACGGTGAGCAGTACTTC. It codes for CASSLSSDGEQYF.